This is a list of T cell receptor beta chains from one sample in a study of PD-L1 blockade in urothelial cancer. Method: immunoSEQ multiplex PCR; TCRdb's copy keeps in-frame clones and lacks some. The sample lists about 50,000 clones; around 86% were seen once. The specimen was PBMCs, collected around atezolizumab (anti-PD-L1) treatment. All receptors come from a man aged 60 to 75 with urothelial cancer. Each CDR3 is given with its conserved first and last residue. The order of the fields is clone size, J gene, V gene, CDR3 protein. For some rows the clone size is stated as once, few or many, or as a class when expanded; others skip it.

- TRBJ1-6 TRBV18 CASSNQDYNSPLHF
once TRBJ2-7 TRBV5-1 CASSLGDNSYEQYF
- TRBJ1-1 TRBV11-2 CASSLEPRQGTEAFF
- TRBJ1-5 TRBV23-1 CASSQSDRGNQPQHF
- TRBJ2-3 TRBV18 CASSPQTGGTDTQYF
- TRBJ1-2 TRBV10-2 CASSEGTGNNYGYTF
- TRBJ1-1 TRBV7-2 CASSLNTRTEAFF
once TRBJ2-1 TRBV15 CATNHWGDNEQFF
once TRBJ2-7 TRBV11-2 CASSPLAGGYEQYF
medium-sized TRBJ1-1 TRBV19 CASSSQGGNTEAFF
- TRBJ2-3 TRBV27 CASSFSGLAGGRGTDTQYF
- TRBJ2-5 TRBV6-6 CASRPTGSGETQYF
- TRBJ1-2 TRBV7-2 CASTPFGDRFYGYTF
- TRBJ1-1 TRBV7-2 CASSLEMVKGLTEAFF
- TRBJ2-5 TRBV7-8 CASSSRGYGGGETQYF
- TRBJ2-7 TRBV29-1 CSVGVEGGREQYF
once TRBJ2-1 TRBV6-1 CASSGLWAGGWNEQFF
- TRBJ1-1 TRBV27 CASSLGGDTEAFF
- TRBJ1-2 TRBV5-4 CASSPPGQGHGYTF
- TRBJ2-3 TRBV19 CASSLGGRLRTDTQYF
- TRBJ1-5 TRBV2 CASSEDRGPQHF
once TRBJ1-4 TRBV4-3 CASSQNAGEKLFF
- TRBJ2-5 TRBV9 CASSALAGAIQETQYF
- TRBJ2-3 TRBV19 CASSTELGLAGDTDTQYF
- TRBJ1-6 TRBV6-5 CASSPTGTGNSPLHF
- TRBJ2-2 TRBV7-3 CASSLTRLAARGTGELFF
- TRBJ1-1 TRBV5-1 CASRITGANTEAFF
- TRBJ2-7 TRBV7-8 CASSKARTFATYEQYF
- TRBJ1-1 TRBV7-3 CASSSGGRVTEAFF
- TRBJ2-7 TRBV10-3 CAISTGGATYEQYF
once TRBJ2-5 TRBV2 CASSIDRGFGETQYF
few TRBJ2-1 TRBV11-3 CASSSGTGVGQFF
- TRBJ2-7 TRBV5-6 CASSLGQGAYEQYF
- TRBJ1-3 TRBV2 CASSNTGSQNLRNTIYF
few TRBJ2-7 TRBV7-9 CASSSHRDNSYEQYF
once TRBJ1-6 TRBV11-3 CASSITYNSPLHF
- TRBJ2-5 TRBV5-4 CASSLIAGGETQYF
- TRBJ2-7 TRBV7-8 CASSLGMISGAYEQYF
few TRBJ1-5 TRBV19 CASSIELNRVRGQPQHF
once TRBJ1-2 TRBV30 CALSRAGQSLNYGYTF
once TRBJ2-6 TRBV19 CASIDRGNSGANVLTF
- TRBJ2-5 TRBV7-2 CASSQNRVLETQYF
once TRBJ2-1 TRBV4-2 CASSQGSGSSYNEQFF
- TRBJ2-3 TRBV11-3 CASSKGLYGDTQYF
- TRBJ2-1 TRBV5-1 CASSLDGTRRGRGFF
once TRBJ2-3 TRBV15 CATSRANTDTQYF
- TRBJ1-1 TRBV5-4 CASSFNRGPGTEAFF
once TRBJ2-7 TRBV30 CAWSRPGEQYF
- TRBJ2-1 TRBV5-4 CASSRDRGRHNEQFF
- TRBJ2-1 TRBV19 CASSIVGRGEQFF
- TRBJ2-6 TRBV9 CASSRPGQGMGFSGANVLTF